This is a list of T cell receptor beta chains from one sample in a study of blood T cell repertoires in COVID-19. Sequencing was performed with immunoSEQ multiplex PCR; in TCRdb, only in-frame clones are kept and a portion is missing. Of around 250,000 clones detected, around 90% appear once; the ten largest clones hold about 4%. The material sequenced was PBMCs or T cells enriched from blood (not recorded which). All receptors derive from a woman aged 30 to 39 with acute COVID-19. CDR3s include the opening cysteine and the closing phenylalanine or tryptophan. D genes are given only for firm matches. Expanded clones get a size class; other rows say once, few or many, or leave the size out.

d_gene,j_gene,v_gene,abundance,CDR3aa,CDR3nt
.,TRBJ1-6,TRBV10-3,.,CAISDDSSYNSPLHF,TGTGCCATCAGTGATGACAGTTCCTATAATTCACCCCTCCACTTT
.,TRBJ2-1,TRBV5-5,.,CASSLRFPGYNEQFF,TGTGCCAGCAGCTTGCGGTTTCCAGGCTACAATGAGCAGTTCTTC
.,TRBJ2-1,TRBV24-1,.,CATSDYLNEQFF,TGTGCCACCAGTGACTACCTCAATGAGCAGTTCTTC
TRBD1,TRBJ1-5,TRBV19,.,CASTLGQELDQPQHF,TGTGCCAGTACCTTGGGACAGGAGCTCGATCAGCCCCAGCATTTT
TRBD2,TRBJ2-1,TRBV4-1,.,CASSQGTSGSGQNEQFF,TGCGCCAGCAGCCAGGGGACTAGCGGGAGTGGGCAGAATGAGCAGTTCTTC
.,TRBJ2-1,TRBV27,.,CASSFVFRGPKASEQFF,TGTGCCAGCAGTTTTGTGTTCAGGGGCCCTAAGGCGAGCGAGCAGTTCTTC
.,TRBJ2-2,TRBV7-9,.,CASSPTALNTGELFF,TGTGCCAGCAGCCCGACAGCACTGAACACCGGGGAGCTGTTTTTT
.,TRBJ1-1,TRBV19,few,CASSTPRRVNTEAFF,TGTGCCAGTAGTACCCCGCGGAGGGTGAACACTGAAGCTTTCTTT
TRBD2,TRBJ2-1,TRBV3-1/TRBV3-2,.,CASSQGLAGGRIANEQFF,TGTGCCAGCAGCCAGGGACTAGCGGGAGGTAGGATCGCCAATGAGCAGTTCTTC
TRBD2,TRBJ2-7,TRBV3-1/TRBV3-2,.,CASSRFGLADSYEQYF,TGTGCCAGCAGCCGTTTCGGACTAGCGGACTCCTACGAGCAGTACTTC
TRBD2,TRBJ2-2,TRBV7-6,.,CASSLEGAGGNTGELFF,TGTGCCAGCAGCTTAGAAGGTGCGGGGGGAAACACCGGGGAGCTGTTTTTT
.,TRBJ2-6,TRBV28,.,CATASPAGDSGANVLTF,TGTGCCACCGCATCCCCGGCGGGCGACTCTGGGGCCAACGTCCTGACTTTC
TRBD2,TRBJ2-2,TRBV11-2,few,CASSLSSGDILANTGELFF,TGTGCCAGCAGCTTATCTAGCGGGGACATCTTAGCGAACACCGGGGAGCTGTTTTTT
.,TRBJ2-1,TRBV5-1,.,CASSLAAGPYNEQFF,TGCGCCAGCAGCTTGGCAGCGGGCCCCTACAATGAGCAGTTCTTC
.,TRBJ1-6,TRBV3-1/TRBV3-2,.,CASSSKRGSSYNSPLHF,TGTGCCAGCAGTTCGAAGCGGGGGAGCTCCTATAATTCACCCCTCCACTTT
.,TRBJ2-3,TRBV19,.,CASSWDTSTDTQYF,TGTGCCAGTAGTTGGGACACCAGCACAGATACGCAGTATTTT
TRBD1,TRBJ1-6,TRBV28,.,CASNLETGVGNSPLHF,TGTGCCAGCAATTTGGAGACAGGGGTTGGAAATTCACCCCTCCACTTT
TRBD1,TRBJ2-5,TRBV19,.,CASSPGTGGETQYF,TGTGCCAGTAGCCCAGGGACAGGGGGAGAGACCCAGTACTTC
.,TRBJ1-1,TRBV27,.,CASTGATEAFF,TGTGCCAGCACAGGGGCCACTGAAGCTTTCTTT
TRBD2,TRBJ2-1,TRBV27,.,CASSLRAGVGHEQFF,TGTGCCAGCAGTTTACGAGCGGGAGTGGGTCATGAGCAGTTCTTC
TRBD1,TRBJ2-5,TRBV5-5,.,CASSLVAGGDETQYF,TGTGCCAGCAGCTTGGTCGCAGGGGGCGATGAGACCCAGTACTTC
TRBD1,TRBJ2-7,TRBV5-6,.,CASGPGTGITYEQYF,TGTGCCAGCGGACCCGGGACAGGCATAACCTACGAGCAGTACTTC
TRBD2,TRBJ2-1,TRBV4-2,.,CASSQDLPGLADYNEQFF,TGTGCCAGCAGCCAAGATCTGCCTGGACTAGCGGACTACAATGAGCAGTTCTTC
.,TRBJ2-3,TRBV18,.,CASSADDTKNTQYF,TGTGCCAGCTCAGCAGATGACACAAAGAATACGCAGTATTTT
TRBD2,TRBJ2-1,TRBV10-3,.,CAISESGTSGSYEQFF,TGTGCCATCAGTGAGTCGGGGACTAGCGGGAGCTATGAGCAGTTCTTC
.,TRBJ2-7,TRBV27,.,CASRPGALVEQYF,TGTGCCAGCAGACCAGGGGCACTAGTCGAGCAGTACTTC
TRBD1,TRBJ1-5,TRBV28,.,CASSSGTDSNQPQHF,TGTGCCAGCAGTTCCGGGACAGATAGCAATCAGCCCCAGCATTTT
TRBD1,TRBJ1-2,TRBV7-8,.,CASSVRTGVDSYGYTF,TGTGCCAGCAGCGTAAGGACAGGGGTCGATTCCTATGGCTACACCTTC
.,TRBJ2-1,TRBV11-2,.,CASSLGLSSYNEQFF,TGTGCCAGCAGCTTAGGTTTGAGCTCCTACAATGAGCAGTTCTTC
.,TRBJ2-7,TRBV19,.,CAAESDSYEQYF,TGTGCTGCGGAAAGCGATTCCTACGAGCAGTACTTC
.,TRBJ2-5,TRBV10-1,.,CASSEFRESQETQYF,TGCGCCAGCAGTGAATTCCGGGAATCCCAAGAGACCCAGTACTTC
.,TRBJ1-5,TRBV28,.,CASSPPGFDSNQPQHF,TGTGCCAGCAGTCCCCCAGGGTTCGATAGCAATCAGCCCCAGCATTTT
TRBD1,TRBJ2-1,TRBV11-3,once,CASSLGGQLQFF,TGTGCCAGCAGCTTAGGGGGACAGTTGCAGTTCTTC
TRBD1,TRBJ1-1,TRBV24-1,.,CATTNDRDTEAFF,TGTGCCACCACCAACGACAGGGACACTGAAGCTTTCTTT
TRBD2,TRBJ2-7,TRBV5-1,.,CASSFRDRLAGAYEQYF,TGCGCCAGCAGCTTCCGGGACCGACTAGCGGGAGCCTACGAGCAGTACTTC
TRBD1,TRBJ1-5,TRBV19,.,CASSMSGQGLGSQHF,TGTGCCAGTAGTATGTCGGGACAGGGGTTAGGGTCCCAGCATTTT
TRBD2,TRBJ2-2,TRBV7-6,.,CASSLLLADTGELFF,TGTGCCAGCAGCTTACTGCTAGCGGACACCGGGGAGCTGTTTTTT
.,TRBJ2-7,TRBV27,.,CASSSQIPREQYF,TGTGCCAGCAGTTCTCAGATCCCAAGAGAGCAGTACTTC
TRBD1,TRBJ2-1,TRBV10-1,.,CASSRGDRGNNEQFF,TGCGCCAGCAGTAGAGGAGACAGGGGTAACAATGAGCAGTTCTTC
.,TRBJ2-7,TRBV10-2,.,CASSETVDYEQYF,TGCGCCAGCAGTGAGACAGTGGACTACGAGCAGTACTTC
TRBD2,TRBJ2-7,TRBV7-9,.,CASSLIPLSGSYSYEQYF,TGTGCCAGCAGCTTAATCCCACTTAGCGGGAGTTACTCCTACGAGCAGTACTTC
.,TRBJ1-4,TRBV29-1,once,CSAMVRGNEKLFF,TGCAGCGCCATGGTCAGGGGTAATGAAAAACTGTTTTTT
TRBD1,TRBJ1-2,TRBV2,.,CASSEALGQGIYYGYTF,TGTGCCAGCAGTGAAGCGCTGGGACAGGGTATTTACTATGGCTACACCTTC
TRBD2,TRBJ2-3,TRBV5-4,once,CASSLALAGFSDTQYF,TGTGCCAGCAGCTTGGCGCTAGCGGGATTCTCGGATACGCAGTATTTT
TRBD2,TRBJ2-7,TRBV30,few,CAWARDYPFYEQYF,TGTGCCTGGGCCCGGGACTACCCCTTCTACGAGCAGTACTTC
TRBD1,TRBJ2-7,TRBV6-2/TRBV6-3,.,CASSLLGTDSYEQYF,TGTGCCAGCAGCCTGCTCGGGACAGACTCCTACGAGCAGTACTTC
TRBD1,TRBJ2-1,TRBV6-4,.,CASSLTGGQGSNEQFF,TGTGCCAGCAGCCTGACCGGCGGACAGGGGTCAAATGAGCAGTTCTTC
.,TRBJ2-7,TRBV14,.,CASSQAPGPLYEQYF,TGTGCCAGCAGCCAAGCCCCAGGGCCACTCTACGAGCAGTACTTC
TRBD2,TRBJ2-2,TRBV20-1,.,CSASVSLAGGPIGELFF,TGCAGTGCTAGTGTTTCGCTAGCGGGAGGGCCGATCGGGGAGCTGTTTTTT
.,TRBJ1-3,TRBV10-3,.,CAISRQADADTIYF,TGTGCCATCAGTCGACAGGCGGATGCAGACACCATATATTTT
TRBD2,TRBJ2-2,TRBV4-2,once,CASSPGGLALDTGELFF,TGTGCCAGCAGCCCCGGGGGACTAGCGCTGGACACCGGGGAGCTGTTTTTT